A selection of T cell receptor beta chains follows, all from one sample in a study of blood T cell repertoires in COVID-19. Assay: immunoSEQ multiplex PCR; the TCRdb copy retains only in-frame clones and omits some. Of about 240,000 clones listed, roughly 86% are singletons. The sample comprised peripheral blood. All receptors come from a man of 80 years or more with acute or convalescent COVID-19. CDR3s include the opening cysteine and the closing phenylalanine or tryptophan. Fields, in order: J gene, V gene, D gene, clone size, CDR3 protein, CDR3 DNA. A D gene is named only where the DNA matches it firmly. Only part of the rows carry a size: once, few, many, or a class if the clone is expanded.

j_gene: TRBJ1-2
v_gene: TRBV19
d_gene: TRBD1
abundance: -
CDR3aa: CASRDRGDNYGYTF
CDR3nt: TGTGCCAGTAGGGACAGGGGTGACAACTATGGCTACACCTTC

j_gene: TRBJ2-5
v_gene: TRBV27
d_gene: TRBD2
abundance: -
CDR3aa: CASSPWGGEQETQYF
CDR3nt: TGTGCCAGCAGCCCATGGGGGGGGGAACAAGAGACCCAGTACTTC

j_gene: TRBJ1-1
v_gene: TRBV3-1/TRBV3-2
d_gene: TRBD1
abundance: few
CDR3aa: CASSRGGQGNTEAFF
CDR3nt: TGTGCCAGCAGCCGGGGGGGACAGGGGAACACTGAAGCTTTCTTT

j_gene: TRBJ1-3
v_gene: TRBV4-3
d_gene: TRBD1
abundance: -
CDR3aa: CASSRGQGLGSGNTIYF
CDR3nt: TGCGCCAGCAGCCGAGGACAGGGGTTGGGCTCTGGAAACACCATATATTTT

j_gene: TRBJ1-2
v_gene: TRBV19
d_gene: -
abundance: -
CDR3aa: CASSAMGFEGVGYTF
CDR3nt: TGTGCCAGTAGTGCAATGGGATTCGAGGGGGTAGGCTACACCTTC

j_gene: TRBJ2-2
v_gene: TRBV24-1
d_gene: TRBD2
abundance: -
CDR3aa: CATSDFLAGGPGELFF
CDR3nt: TGTGCCACCAGTGATTTCCTAGCGGGGGGGCCCGGGGAGCTGTTTTTT

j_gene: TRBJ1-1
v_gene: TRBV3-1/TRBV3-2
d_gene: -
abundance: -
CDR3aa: CASSQFGTGRETEAFF
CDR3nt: TGTGCCAGCAGCCAATTCGGCACAGGGCGTGAGACTGAAGCTTTCTTT

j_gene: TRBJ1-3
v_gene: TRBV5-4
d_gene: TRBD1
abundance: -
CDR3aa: CASSLAGGSGNTIYF
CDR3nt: TGTGCCAGCAGCTTGGCAGGGGGCTCCGGAAACACCATATATTTT

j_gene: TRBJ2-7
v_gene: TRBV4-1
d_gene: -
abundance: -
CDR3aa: CASSPRDTPYEQYF
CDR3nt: TGCGCCAGCAGCCCCCGGGACACCCCCTACGAGCAGTACTTC

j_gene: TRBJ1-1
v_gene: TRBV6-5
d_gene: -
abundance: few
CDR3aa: CASSSVTEAFF
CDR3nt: TGTGCCAGCAGCTCGGTCACTGAAGCTTTCTTT

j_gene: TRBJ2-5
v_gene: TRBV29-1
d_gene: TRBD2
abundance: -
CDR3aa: CSVPTGLAFRETQYF
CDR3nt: TGCAGCGTTCCAACGGGACTAGCGTTCCGAGAGACCCAGTACTTC

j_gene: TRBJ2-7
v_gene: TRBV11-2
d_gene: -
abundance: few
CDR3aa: CASSHLTRVGRGEQYF
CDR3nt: TGTGCCAGCAGTCACCTAACCCGTGTCGGTCGGGGGGAGCAGTACTTC

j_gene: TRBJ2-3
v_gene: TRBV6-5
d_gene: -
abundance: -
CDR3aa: CASSRTRTRADTQYF
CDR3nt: TGTGCCTCCTCTAGGACTCGAACCCGGGCAGATACGCAGTATTTT

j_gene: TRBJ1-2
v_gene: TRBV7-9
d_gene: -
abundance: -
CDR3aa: CASSATGRAYGYTF
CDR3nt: TGTGCCAGCAGCGCTACCGGGAGGGCCTATGGCTACACCTTC

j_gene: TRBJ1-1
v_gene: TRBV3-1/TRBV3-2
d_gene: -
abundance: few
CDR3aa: CASSPSRAGNTEAFF
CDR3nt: TGTGCCAGCAGCCCATCGAGGGCGGGGAACACTGAAGCTTTCTTT

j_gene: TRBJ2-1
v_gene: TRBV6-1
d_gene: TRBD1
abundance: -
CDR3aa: CASSEPGQYNNEQFF
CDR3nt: TGTGCCAGCAGTGAACCGGGACAGTATAACAATGAGCAGTTCTTC

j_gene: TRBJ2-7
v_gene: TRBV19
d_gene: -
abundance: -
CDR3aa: CASSKSSDYEQYF
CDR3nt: TGTGCCAGTAGTAAATCGAGCGACTACGAGCAGTACTTC

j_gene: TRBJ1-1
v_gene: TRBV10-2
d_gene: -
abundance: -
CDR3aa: CASGRLDPNTEAFF
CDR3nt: TGCGCCAGCGGGAGACTTGACCCGAACACTGAAGCTTTCTTT

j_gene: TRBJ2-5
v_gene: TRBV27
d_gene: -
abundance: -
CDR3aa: CASSFPGKETQYF
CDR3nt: TGTGCCAGCAGTTTCCCAGGCAAAGAGACCCAGTACTTC

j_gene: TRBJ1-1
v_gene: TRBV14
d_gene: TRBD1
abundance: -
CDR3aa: CASRQGYYSEAFF
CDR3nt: TGTGCCAGCAGACAGGGGTATTATTCTGAAGCTTTCTTT

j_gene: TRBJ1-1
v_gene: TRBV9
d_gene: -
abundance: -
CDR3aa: CASSVVSGEAFF
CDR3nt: TGTGCCAGCAGCGTAGTTAGCGGTGAAGCTTTCTTT

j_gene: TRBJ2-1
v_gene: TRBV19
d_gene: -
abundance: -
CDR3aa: CASSITGTYNEQFF
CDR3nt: TGTGCCAGTAGTATAACAGGGACCTACAATGAGCAGTTCTTC

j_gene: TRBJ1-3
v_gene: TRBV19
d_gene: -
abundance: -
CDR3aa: CASSLQQGDPGNTIYF
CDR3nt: TGTGCCAGTAGTCTGCAACAGGGCGATCCTGGAAACACCATATATTTT

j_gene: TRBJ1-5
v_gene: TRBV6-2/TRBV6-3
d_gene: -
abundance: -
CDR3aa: CASSYPAANNQPQHF
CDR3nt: TGTGCCAGCAGTTACCCCGCGGCCAACAATCAGCCCCAGCATTTT

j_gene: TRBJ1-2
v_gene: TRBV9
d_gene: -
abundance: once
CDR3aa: CASRREEYGYTF
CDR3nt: TGTGCCAGCAGAAGAGAGGAGTATGGCTACACCTTC

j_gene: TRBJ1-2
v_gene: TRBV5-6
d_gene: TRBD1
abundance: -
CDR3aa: CASSLLGQGAHGYTF
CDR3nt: TGTGCCAGCAGCTTACTGGGACAGGGGGCGCATGGCTACACCTTC

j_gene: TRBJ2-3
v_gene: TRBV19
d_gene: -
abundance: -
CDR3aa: CASTPEESTDTQYF
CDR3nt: TGTGCCAGTACCCCGGAGGAGTCGACAGATACGCAGTATTTT

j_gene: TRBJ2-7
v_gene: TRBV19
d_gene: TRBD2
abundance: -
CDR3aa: CASSITSGSYEQYF
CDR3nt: TGTGCCAGTAGTATAACTAGCGGATCCTACGAGCAGTACTTC

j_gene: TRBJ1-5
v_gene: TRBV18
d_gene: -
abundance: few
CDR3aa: CASSPEFSNQPQHF
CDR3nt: TGTGCCAGCTCACCGGAGTTTAGCAATCAGCCCCAGCATTTT

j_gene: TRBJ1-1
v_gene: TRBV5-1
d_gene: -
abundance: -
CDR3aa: CASSFQGEMNTEAFF
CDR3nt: TGCGCCAGCAGCTTCCAGGGCGAAATGAACACTGAAGCTTTCTTT

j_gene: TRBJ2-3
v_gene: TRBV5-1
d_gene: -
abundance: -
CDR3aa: CASSLDRLATDTQYF
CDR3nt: TGCGCCAGCAGCTTGGACAGGCTTGCTACAGATACGCAGTATTTT

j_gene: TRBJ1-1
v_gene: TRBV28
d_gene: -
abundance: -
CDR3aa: CASRSTGWKNTEAFF
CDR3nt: TGTGCCAGCAGATCCACAGGGTGGAAGAACACTGAAGCTTTCTTT

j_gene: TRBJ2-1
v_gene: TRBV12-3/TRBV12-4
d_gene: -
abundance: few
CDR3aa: CASSTWTALGQFF
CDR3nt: TGTGCCAGCAGCACATGGACAGCCCTTGGGCAGTTCTTC

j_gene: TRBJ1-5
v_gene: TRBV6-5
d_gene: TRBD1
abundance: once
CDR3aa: CASSNNRGDQPQHF
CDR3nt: TGTGCCAGCAGTAACAACAGGGGTGATCAGCCCCAGCATTTT

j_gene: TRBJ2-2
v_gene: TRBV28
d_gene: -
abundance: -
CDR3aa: CASRLDANTGELFF
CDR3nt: TGTGCCAGCAGGCTAGATGCCAACACCGGGGAGCTGTTTTTT

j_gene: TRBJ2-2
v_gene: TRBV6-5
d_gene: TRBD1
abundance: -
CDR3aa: CASSYSRTGLDGELFF
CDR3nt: TGTGCCAGCAGTTACTCACGGACAGGGTTGGACGGGGAGCTGTTTTTT

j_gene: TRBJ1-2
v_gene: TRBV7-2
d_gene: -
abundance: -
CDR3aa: CASSLPGDGYTF
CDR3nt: TGTGCCAGCAGCTTACCAGGGGACGGCTACACCTTC

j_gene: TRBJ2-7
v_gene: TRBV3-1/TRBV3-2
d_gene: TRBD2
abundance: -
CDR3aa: CASSQEGEGRSYEQYF
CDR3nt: TGTGCCAGCAGCCAAGAAGGGGAGGGAAGATCCTACGAGCAGTACTTC

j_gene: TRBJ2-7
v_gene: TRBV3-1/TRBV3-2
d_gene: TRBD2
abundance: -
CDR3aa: CASTTSGSSHEQYF
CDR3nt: TGTGCCAGCACCACTAGCGGGAGCAGCCACGAGCAGTACTTC